These 18 T cell receptor beta chains share one sample of origin, sequenced in a study of CD8 T cells in Susac syndrome (dated by TCRdb to the late 2010s). Libraries came from the immunoSEQ multiplex PCR assay. RNA was extracted using the RNeasy kit, and roughly 0.5 to 1 microgram was reverse transcribed with random hexamers. TCRdb itself trimmed the public reads at Q25 with fastp, ran MiXCR and retained productive beta chains. Each CDR3 protein gets just one entry, which takes the most common genes and DNA from the rows behind it. For this sample the table gives some 120,000 distinct CDR3 sequences, of which around 94% were detected only once. The ten largest clones capture around 0.12% of the sample. Sequencing used CD4+ T cells from PBMCs. The receptors were sampled from a human donor with multiple sclerosis.

The chain uses TRBV30 and TRBJ2-7; D remains ambiguous. The V gene lost 1 base and the J gene lost 2 bases, with 12 bases spanning the gap. The CDR3 runs 14 residues. The germline CDR1 and CDR2 sequences are GTSNPN and SVGIG (reference sequence). The CDR3 DNA reads as TGTGCCTGGAGTGAAGGAGTATCAACCTACGAGCAGTACTTC. Its protein product is CAWSEGVSTYEQYF. Full variable domain (outside the CDR3, taken from reference TRBV30 and TRBJ2-7): SQTIHQWPATLVQPVGSPLSLECTVEGTSNPNLYWYRQAAGRGLQLLFYSVGIGQISSEVPQNLSASRPQDRQFILSSKKLLLSDSGFYLCAWSEGVSTYEQYFGPGTRLTVT.

The table lists this clonotype with a few counts. The CDR3 here is CASSFRLAGGGLEQYF. The CDR3 DNA follows: TGTGCCAGCAGCTTTCGCCTAGCGGGAGGGGGGCTCGAGCAGTACTTC. This chain uses TRBV7-2 with TRBJ2-7; 12 bases map to TRBD2. The V gene's germline CDR1 is SGHTA and CDR2 FQGNSA. CDR3 size: 16 residues. With 3 bases clipped from V and 6 bases from J, the junction kept 9 bases outside the gene matches.

The chain is built from TRBV12-3 or TRBV12-4 and TRBJ2-7; the match to TRBD1 covers 7 bases. This CDR3 comprises 14 residues. The V segment lost 1 base and the J segment 2 bases; nucleotides outside the gene matches: 2. In DNA, the CDR3 is TGTGCCAGCAGTTTAGAACAGGGGCCCTACGAGCAGTACTTC. Translation gives CASSLEQGPYEQYF.

This chain joins TRBV9 and TRBJ1-1; D gene uncertain. The CDR3 is 16 residues long. CDR1 SGDLS and CDR2 YYNGEE come from the germline V gene. V gave up 0 bases and J gave up 3 bases, with 15 bases separating them. Written as DNA, the CDR3 is TGTGCCAGCAGCGTAGTCCCTGGGAAAGGATACACTGAAGCTTTCTTT. This encodes CASSVVPGKGYTEAFF.

This chain uses TRBV9 with TRBJ2-7; a weak D match, TRBD2 (6 bases). V gave up 4 bases and J gave up 2 bases, with 16 bases separating them. CDR3 length: 15 amino acids. The germline V gene has CDR1 SGDLS and CDR2 YYNGEE. The DNA of the CDR3 is TGTGCCAGCAGCCCCTCCGGGACGGGGGCCTACGAGCAGTACTTC. It codes for CASSPSGTGAYEQYF. The full variable domain, rest sourced from reference TRBV9 and TRBJ2-7, is DSGVTQTPKHLITATGQRVTLRCSPRSGDLSVYWYQQSLDQGLQFLIQYYNGEERAKGNILERFSAQQFPDLHSELNLSSLELGDSALYFCASSPSGTGAYEQYFGPGTRLTVT.

The rearrangement links TRBV20-1 to TRBJ2-7; 10 positions agree with TRBD1. V shed 1 base and J 7 bases; nucleotides not matched to a gene: 7. This CDR3 has 14 residues. CDR1 DFQATT and CDR2 SNEGSKA come from the germline V gene (reference sequence). CDR3 sequence reads: CSARVGQGVGEQYF. CDR3 coding DNA: TGCAGTGCTAGAGTTGGACAGGGGGTTGGTGAGCAGTACTTC.

Here the CDR3 reads CASSLDFTGNTIYF. The CDR3 nucleotides are TGCGCCAGCAGTCTGGACTTTACTGGAAACACCATATATTTT. The chain carries TRBV23-1 and TRBJ1-3, with D uncertain. TRBV23-1 is annotated as an ORF whose role is uncertain. V dropped 4 bases and J dropped 2 bases, with 9 bases sitting between them. The CDR3 loop spans 14 amino acids.

The chain is built from TRBV12-3 or TRBV12-4 and TRBJ2-1, with no clear D. The CDR3 contains 10 residues. The V end lost 5 bases, the J end lost 7 bases, and 3 bases lay between the germline ends. CDR3 sequence reads: CASSANEQFF. The DNA of the CDR3 is TGTGCCAGCAGTGCAAATGAGCAGTTCTTC.

The chain combines TRBV3-1 with TRBJ2-1, with D possibly being TRBD2 (6 bases). V lost 1 base and J 4 bases, leaving 14 bases between the germline ends. CDR1 is LGHDT, CDR2 YNNKEL, per germline (reference sequence). The CDR3 extends over 16 amino acids. The CDR3 bases are TGTGCCAGCAGCCAAGGGGGAAGCGGGCTTTACAATGAGCAGTTCTTC. It specifies CASSQGGSGLYNEQFF.

V usage is TRBV3-1 and J usage is TRBJ2-3; D gene uncertain. The CDR3 is 11 residues long. Germline CDR1 reads LGHDT; CDR2 reads YNNKEL (reference sequence). The V gene lost 1 base and the J gene lost 6 bases, with 2 bases spanning the gap. The CDR3, as DNA: TGTGCCAGCAGCCAAGCGGATACGCAGTATTTT. This gives the protein CASSQADTQYF.

The V and J genes are TRBV11-1 and TRBJ2-1; D might be TRBD1 (6 bases). This CDR3 has 15 amino acids. CDR1 is SGHAT, CDR2 FQDESV, per germline (reference sequence). Trimming shortened V by 7 bases and J by 3 bases, and 16 bases separated the two germline ends. CDR3 sequence: CASTQGQNHYNEQFF. CDR3 coding DNA: TGTGCCAGCACCCAGGGGCAGAACCACTACAATGAGCAGTTCTTC.

This clonotype is a singleton in its sample. This sequence joins TRBV18 and TRBJ2-1; D unclear. This CDR3 region has 15 residues. The germline CDR1 and CDR2 sequences are KGHSH and LQKENI. Trimming cost V 6 bases and J 5 bases, with 17 bases left between them. The CDR3 DNA follows: TGTGCCAGCTCCGCGACCTATTCTGGAAACAATGAGCAGTTCTTC. Encoded protein: CASSATYSGNNEQFF.

This clonotype has a single count. The chain carries TRBV30 and TRBJ1-1; 9 nucleotides align to TRBD1. This CDR3 region has 14 residues. V lost 2 bases and J lost 1; bases outside the gene matches: 2. The germline CDR1 and CDR2 sequences are GTSNPN and SVGIG (reference sequence). The CDR3 region is CAWSHRGRNTEAFF. CDR3 DNA: TGTGCCTGGAGTCACAGGGGGCGGAACACTGAAGCTTTCTTT.

CDR3 coding DNA: TGTGCCAGCAGCCGGACCCCAGGGGGGAGCTATGGCTACACCTTC. As protein: CASSRTPGGSYGYTF. This rearrangement joins TRBV3-1 to TRBJ1-2; 7 bases fit TRBD1. The V and J ends lost 4 bases and 4 bases, in that order; junction bases with no gene match: 9. Looked up from germline, CDR1 is LGHDT and CDR2 is YNNKEL (reference sequence). This CDR3 has 15 amino acids.

This rearrangement joins TRBV7-2 to TRBJ1-5; TRBD1 matches at 7 bases. V was pared by 6 bases and J by 6 bases, with 11 bases of the junction left unmatched. Germline V gene sequence: CDR1 SGHTA, CDR2 FQGNSA. The CDR3 runs to 15 residues. The CDR3 DNA reads TGTGCCAGCAGTACACAGGGGAGTAGGGGTCAGCCCCAGCATTTT. Translation gives CASSTQGSRGQPQHF.

The chain has TRBV5-1 and TRBJ2-7, with a tentative D call TRBD2 (5 bases). CDR1 SGHRS and CDR2 YFSETQ come from the germline V gene. The CDR3 has 15 amino acids. The V and J ends lost 0 bases and 0 bases respectively, with 10 bases between them. The CDR3 reads CASSLETRGSYEQYF. The DNA for the CDR3 is TGCGCCAGCAGCTTGGAAACCCGGGGCTCCTACGAGCAGTACTTC.

CDR3 sequence (DNA): TGTGCCAGCAGCTTAGTTCGGATGGCCGGGACCCAGTACTTC. Residues: CASSLVRMAGTQYF. V and J are TRBV7-2 and TRBJ2-5; D unresolved. The CDR3 has 14 residues. V lost 1 base, J lost 7 bases, and 13 bases lay in between. Per the germline V gene, CDR1 is SGHTA and CDR2 is FQGNSA.

The rearrangement links TRBV29-1 to TRBJ1-2; D gene uncertain. This CDR3 contains 13 residues. V gave up 7 bases and J gave up 4 bases, with 16 bases separating them. The germline V gene encodes CDR1 SQVTM and CDR2 ANQGSEA. Here the CDR3 reads CSARREGGYGYTF. In nucleotides, the CDR3 is TGCAGCGCCAGGAGGGAGGGAGGCTATGGCTACACCTTC.